This TCR beta chain was identified during a study of T cell responses to AZD1222 COVID-19 vaccine. The repertoire was sequenced with immunoSEQ multiplex PCR; TCRdb's copy has only in-frame clones and lacks some. This table has 180,000 or so clones, over 85% appearing once. With regard to this clone: The limits of the CDR3 on the DNA are not certain, so only TCRdb's listed CDR3 is given.

From its first to its last residue, the CDR3 has 13 amino acids. Germline V gene sequence: CDR1 SNHLY, CDR2 FYNNEI. The sequence derives from an adult in good health. J is TRBJ2-1 and V is TRBV2; the tabulated D call, TRBD1, remains unverified against the DNA. This specimen consisted of peripheral blood, obtained on day 0 of AZD1222 vaccination. CDR3: CASRDRALFWQFF.